This T cell receptor beta chain was captured by sequencing in a study of T-cell reconstitution after alpha-beta-depleted transplantation in children. Study observations and caveats: High day-60 TCRbeta diversity in some patients came from surviving recipient T cells and thymic progenitors.

Unique molecular identifiers tagged the TCRbeta library. TCRdb reprocessed the PCR reads with MiXCR, giving one entry per CDR3 protein. The sample holds approximately 800,000 distinct CDR3 sequences, under 20% seen once. As concerns this clonotype: Its antigen is unknown.

This CDR3 has 15 amino acids. V lost 6 bases and J lost 0, with 12 bases in between. In germline, CDR1 is MNHEY, CDR2 SMNVEV (reference sequence). This specimen consisted of PBMCs, mostly from graft donor cells, obtained 360 days after TCRalphabeta/CD19-depleted stem cell transplant. This receptor was identified in a male patient between 5 and 17 years old who had a stem cell transplant for acute lymphoblastic leukemia, so the T cells may come from the graft donor. V and J are TRBV27 and TRBJ2-1, with D perhaps assigned TRBD1 or TRBD2 (5 bases each). The CDR3 DNA sequence: TGTGCCAGCAGCCCGGGACGGGGCTCCTACAATGAGCAGTTCTTC. Amino acids: CASSPGRGSYNEQFF.